The 17 T cell receptor beta chains in this list originate from one sample, sequenced in a study of cytomegalovirus exposure and HLA in healthy donors. The study ran its PCR with 60 Vbeta and 13 Jbeta primers. The table came from immunoSEQ multiplex PCR; TCRdb's copy has only in-frame clones and leaves some out. The data hold about 170,000 clones, with approximately 79% observed a single time. Sequenced material: PBMCs. These receptors all come from a man in his forties in good health and CMV-seropositive.

This chain uses TRBV18 with TRBJ1-1; 8 positions match TRBD1. V was pared by 5 bases and J by 1 base, with 3 bases of the junction left unmatched. The CDR3 runs 14 residues. CDR1 is KGHSH, CDR2 LQKENI, per germline. The CDR3 nucleotides are TGTGCCAGCTCAGAGACAGGGGCGAACACTGAAGCTTTCTTT. This codes for CASSETGANTEAFF.

The chain recombines TRBV7-9 with TRBJ1-2; 8 bases are shared with TRBD1. After removal of 5 bases from V and 3 bases from J, the junction contained 5 bases not matched to a gene. The CDR3 runs to 14 residues. The germline V gene encodes CDR1 SEHNR and CDR2 FQNEAQ (reference sequence). The CDR3 DNA sequence: TGTGCCAGCAGCCCTCAGGGGGCTCACTATGGCTACACCTTC. Protein: CASSPQGAHYGYTF. Filled out from reference TRBV7-9 and TRBJ1-2, the complete variable domain reads DTGVSQNPRHKITKRGQNVTFRCDPISEHNRLYWYRQTLGQGPEFLTYFQNEAQLEKSRLLSDRFSAERPKGSFSTLEIQRTEQGDSAMYLCASSPQGAHYGYTFGSGTRLTVV.

The chain employs TRBV5-4 and TRBJ2-1, with D tentatively TRBD2 (6 bases). The CDR3 sequence is 16 residues long. In germline, CDR1 is SGHNT, CDR2 YYREEE (reference sequence). The germline V and J ends were trimmed by 4 bases and 4 bases, with 18 bases remaining between them. For the CDR3, the DNA is TGTGCCAGCAGCCCCCGCGGGGCTAGCGCGTACAATGAGCAGTTCTTC. Its translation: CASSPRGASAYNEQFF.

This clone has more than one count but fewer than ten. V gene TRBV14 combines with J gene TRBJ1-2; D is unclear. The CDR3 has 13 residues. Germline V gives CDR1 SGHDN, CDR2 FVKESK. V was shortened by 1 base and J by 4 bases, with 7 bases between the two germline ends. CDR3 residues: CASSQVSFYGYTF. The CDR3, as DNA: TGTGCCAGCAGCCAAGTCTCCTTCTATGGCTACACCTTC.

The rearrangement links TRBV6-6 to TRBJ2-2; 8 nucleotides line up with TRBD1. This CDR3 spans 16 amino acids. The J segment lost 0 bases and the V segment lost 4 bases, leaving 4 bases of the junction unmatched. Germline V gene lookup returns CDR1 MNHNY and CDR2 SVGAGI (reference sequence). CDR3: CASSSLDRANTGELFF. The CDR3 coding sequence is TGTGCCAGCAGTTCCCTGGACAGGGCGAACACCGGGGAGCTGTTTTTT.

Only a few counts were recorded for this clone. The chain recombines TRBV4-1 with TRBJ2-7; 7 bases are shared with TRBD1. Germline values: CDR1 MGHRA, CDR2 YSYEKL. The CDR3 covers 13 residues. V dropped 0 bases and J dropped 11; count of bases not matched to a gene: 7. The CDR3 region is CASSQDTGTVEYF. CDR3 nucleotide sequence: TGCGCCAGCAGCCAAGATACGGGGACAGTGGAGTACTTC.

This chain links TRBV15 with TRBJ1-4; a weak D match, TRBD1 (6 bases). Germline values: CDR1 LNHNV, CDR2 YYDKDF (reference sequence). This CDR3 region has 15 residues. V was cut by 6 bases and J by 3 bases, with 14 bases left in between. CDR3 region: CATSRRGPANEKLFF. CDR3 nucleotide sequence: TGTGCCACCAGTCGCAGGGGACCGGCTAATGAAAAACTGTTTTTT.

This chain links TRBV5-1 with TRBJ2-7, with TRBD1 matching 8 bases. In germline, CDR1 is SGHRS, CDR2 YFSETQ. The CDR3 is 14 residues long. V dropped 3 bases and J dropped 3; count of bases not matched to a gene: 5. The CDR3 DNA reads TGCGCCAGCAGCTACGGACAGGGACGCTACGAGCAGTACTTC. Translation: CASSYGQGRYEQYF.

This chain links TRBV6-6 with TRBJ2-3, with 8 bases that match TRBD2. This CDR3 is 15 amino acids long. With 3 bases clipped from V and 2 bases from J, the junction kept 4 bases outside the gene matches. Germline V CDR1 and CDR2: MNHNY, SVGAGI (reference sequence). For the CDR3, the DNA is TGTGCCAGCAGTTATACGGGGGGGCCCACAGATACGCAGTATTTT. This codes for CASSYTGGPTDTQYF.

The J gene is TRBJ1-1, the V gene TRBV6-1; weak D call: TRBD1 (5 bases). Germline V CDR1 and CDR2: MNHNS, SASEGT. With 5 bases removed from V and 0 bases from J, the gap between germline ends came to 13 bases. The CDR3 has 15 residues. CDR3 region: CASSTKTAMNTEAFF. CDR3 DNA sequence: TGTGCCAGCAGTACCAAGACAGCCATGAACACTGAAGCTTTCTTT.

CDR3 loop: CASSQDTGSNYGYTF. The CDR3 bases are TGCGCCAGCAGCCAAGACACGGGGAGTAACTATGGCTACACCTTC. The chain joins TRBV4-3 to TRBJ1-2, with unresolved D. The CDR3 is 15 amino acids. V lost 0 bases and J lost 1, with 9 bases in between. CDR1 LGHNA and CDR2 YSLEER come from the germline V gene.

This chain joins TRBV30 and TRBJ1-5; D is undetermined. V lost 0 bases and J lost 1, with 10 bases in between. Germline lookup yields CDR1 GTSNPN and CDR2 SVGIG (reference sequence). The CDR3 is 15 residues long. CDR3 protein: CAWSVSGRSNQPQHF. Here the CDR3 DNA reads TGTGCCTGGAGTGTAAGCGGACGGAGCAATCAGCCCCAGCATTTT.

The chain employs TRBV6-6 and TRBJ2-7, with D maybe TRBD2 (6 bases). The CDR3 length is 14 residues. CDR1 and CDR2 from the germline V gene are MNHNY and SVGAGI (reference sequence). Trimming left V 6 bases short and J 5 bases short, with 17 bases between. CDR3 protein: CASSHGEGRNEQYF. CDR3 bases: TGTGCCAGCAGCCACGGCGAAGGGAGGAACGAGCAGTACTTC.

This rearrangement joins TRBV6-1 to TRBJ2-7; maybe TRBD2 (5 bases). Germline lookup yields CDR1 MNHNS and CDR2 SASEGT. The CDR3 has 13 residues. With 8 bases removed from V and 2 bases from J, the gap between germline ends came to 13 bases. The DNA of the CDR3 is TGTGCCAGCCTGGGATTGGAGGCCTACGAGCAGTACTTC. Translation gives CASLGLEAYEQYF.

This chain uses TRBV4-3 with TRBJ2-5; 11 bases are a match to TRBD1. Germline CDR1 reads LGHNA; CDR2 reads YSLEER. The CDR3 is 15 amino acids. J was trimmed by 9 bases and V by 1 base; bases with no gene match: 7. Here the CDR3 reads CASSQGTGGGGPQYF. The DNA for the CDR3 is TGCGCCAGCAGCCAAGGGACAGGGGGCGGGGGGCCCCAGTACTTC.

This rearrangement joins TRBV4-3 to TRBJ1-6; perhaps TRBD1 as D (5 bases). Trimming cost V 0 bases and J 10 bases, with 16 bases left between them. This CDR3 is built from 16 residues. Per germline, CDR1 LGHNA and CDR2 YSLEER. CDR3 DNA sequence: TGCGCCAGCAGCCAAGAAGAACCAGGGATAGGATCACCCCTCCACTTT. Protein product: CASSQEEPGIGSPLHF.

The chain joins TRBV7-6 to TRBJ1-1; D gene unclear. Trimming removed 5 bases at V and 2 bases at J, with 9 bases between. Germline V lookup: CDR1 SGHVS, CDR2 FNYEAQ. The CDR3 extends over 13 amino acids. Here the CDR3 reads CASSTQRNTEAFF. CDR3 nucleotide sequence: TGTGCCAGCAGCACACAGAGAAACACTGAAGCTTTCTTT. Together with reference TRBV7-6 and TRBJ1-1, the CDR3 gives the full variable domain: GAGVSQSPRYKVTKRGQDVALRCDPISGHVSLYWYRQALGQGPEFLTYFNYEAQQDKSGLPNDRFSAERPEGSISTLTIQRTEQRDSAMYRCASSTQRNTEAFFGQGTRLTVV.